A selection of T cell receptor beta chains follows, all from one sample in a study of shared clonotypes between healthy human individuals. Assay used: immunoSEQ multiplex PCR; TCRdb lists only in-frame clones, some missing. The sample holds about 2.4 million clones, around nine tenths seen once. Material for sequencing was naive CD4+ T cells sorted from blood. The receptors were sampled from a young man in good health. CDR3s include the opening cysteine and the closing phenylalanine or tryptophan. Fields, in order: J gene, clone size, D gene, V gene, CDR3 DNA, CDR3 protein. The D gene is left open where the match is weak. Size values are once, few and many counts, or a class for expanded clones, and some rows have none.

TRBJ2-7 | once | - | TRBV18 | TGTGCCAGCTCACCGAAAGGCCAGGGAAAATACGAGCAGTACTTC | CASSPKGQGKYEQYF
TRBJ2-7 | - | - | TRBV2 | TGTGCCAGCAGTGAAGGCGTGGGGGCCCACGAGCAGTACTTC | CASSEGVGAHEQYF
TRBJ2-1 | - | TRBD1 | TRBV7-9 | TGTGCCAGCAGCTTTGACAGGGGTGGGTTCAATGAGCAGTTCTTC | CASSFDRGGFNEQFF
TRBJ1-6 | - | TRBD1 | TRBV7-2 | TGTGCCAGCAGCTTGGGTTGGGACAGGGGGAATTCACCCCTCCACTTT | CASSLGWDRGNSPLHF
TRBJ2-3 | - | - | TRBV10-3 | TGTGCCATCAGTGGAAGGAAAGAGGCGGATACGCAGTATTTT | CAISGRKEADTQYF
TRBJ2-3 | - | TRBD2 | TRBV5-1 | TGCGCCAGCAGCTCCGGACTAGCGGCAAGCACAGATACGCAGTATTTT | CASSSGLAASTDTQYF
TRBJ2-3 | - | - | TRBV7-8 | TGTGCCAGCAGCTTAGGCCTTAAGAGGGATACGCAGTATTTT | CASSLGLKRDTQYF
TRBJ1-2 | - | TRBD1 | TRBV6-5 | TGTGCCAGCAGTTTCGGACAGGGGGCGTCGAACTATGGCTACACCTTC | CASSFGQGASNYGYTF
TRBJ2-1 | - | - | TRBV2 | TGTGCCAGCAGTGAAGAAAAGGTCGGCGAGCAGTTCTTC | CASSEEKVGEQFF
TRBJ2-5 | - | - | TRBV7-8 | TGTGCCAGCAGCTTGGGACTTGCAGAGACCCAGTACTTC | CASSLGLAETQYF